The 14 T cell receptor beta chains below all came from one sample that was sequenced in a study of cytomegalovirus exposure and HLA in healthy donors. 60 Vbeta and 13 Jbeta primers were used in PCR. Profiled with immunoSEQ multiplex PCR; TCRdb holds only in-frame clones, not every one. The sample yields 120,000 to 150,000 clones, 76% seen once. Sequencing was performed on PBMCs. Receptors originate from a middle-aged man in good health and CMV-seronegative.

This clone was found once. The chain uses TRBV30 and TRBJ2-7; D is possibly TRBD2 (6 bases). The V gene lost 3 bases and the J gene lost 3 bases, with 12 bases spanning the gap. CDR1 and CDR2 from the germline V gene are GTSNPN and SVGIG (reference sequence). CDR3 length: 13 residues. CDR3 region: CAWRGGAGYEQYF. CDR3 in DNA: TGTGCCTGGAGAGGCGGGGCGGGCTACGAGCAGTACTTC.

The rearrangement links TRBV28 to TRBJ1-4, with D perhaps matching TRBD1 (5 bases). Deletions cut 7 bases from V and 4 bases from J, with 22 bases between. Germline V gene sequence: CDR1 MDHEN, CDR2 SYDVKM. The CDR3 spans 17 residues. CDR3: CASIPGGGFRINEKLFF. The CDR3 DNA reads TGTGCCAGCATCCCCGGGGGGGGTTTTAGGATTAATGAAAAACTGTTTTTT. Based on the CDR3 plus reference TRBV28 and TRBJ1-4, the full variable domain is DVKVTQSSRYLVKRTGEKVFLECVQDMDHENMFWYRQDPGLGLRLIYFSYDVKMKEKGDIPEGYSVSREKKERFSLILESASTNQTSMYLCASIPGGGFRINEKLFFGSGTQLSVL.

With regard to this clone: At one of its ends the junction is not consistent with the germline gene, which may arise from a read error. The chain employs TRBV7-9 and TRBJ2-5, with a possible D match to TRBD2 (6 bases). This CDR3 spans 16 amino acids. Germline CDR1 reads SEHNR; CDR2 reads FQNEAQ (reference sequence). The CDR3 DNA sequence: TGTTCCAGCAGCCTTCAGGGTCTCGTGGGGGGAGAGACCCAGTACTTC. Amino acids: CSSSLQGLVGGETQYF.

The V and J genes are TRBV9 and TRBJ2-5; a possible D gene is TRBD2 (6 bases). With 0 bases removed from V and 4 bases from J, the gap between germline ends came to 16 bases. This CDR3 region has 16 residues. Germline V gives CDR1 SGDLS, CDR2 YYNGEE. The CDR3 loop reads CASSVGGTLDGETQYF. The CDR3 DNA is TGTGCCAGCAGCGTAGGAGGGACTCTAGACGGAGAGACCCAGTACTTC.

This chain connects TRBV28 to TRBJ2-1; perhaps TRBD2 as D (7 bases). The CDR3 is made up of 13 amino acids. Germline-derived CDR1 and CDR2 are MDHEN and SYDVKM. Between the trimmed V and J ends, which lost 6 bases and 7 bases, there was a span of 13 bases. This CDR3 reads CASREGGLNEQFF. CDR3 nucleotide sequence: TGTGCCAGCAGGGAGGGGGGGCTTAATGAGCAGTTCTTC.

This clone was observed a single time. The gene calls are TRBV5-4 and TRBJ2-3; TRBD1 might be the D (6 bases). CDR3 length: 15 residues. The germline gives CDR1 SGHNT, CDR2 YYREEE (reference sequence). Trimming removed 0 bases at V and 2 bases at J, with 10 bases between. The CDR3 spells CASSLVRGLTDTQYF. Written as DNA, the CDR3 is TGTGCCAGCAGCTTGGTCAGGGGTCTCACAGATACGCAGTATTTT.

This clone was seen only once. This chain connects TRBV7-2 to TRBJ1-5; unclear D gene. V lost 2 bases to trimming and J lost 7 bases, with 15 bases between them. CDR3 length: 15 residues. The germline CDR1 and CDR2 sequences are SGHTA and FQGNSA. The CDR3 here is CASSLFSGFQQPQHF. The CDR3 DNA reads TGTGCCAGCAGCTTATTCTCGGGTTTTCAGCAGCCCCAGCATTTT.

The chain joins TRBV6-6 to TRBJ2-5; D is ambiguous. The J call may be mistaken, given a closer DNA end match to TRBJ2-7. This CDR3 comprises 13 residues. Germline values: CDR1 MNHNY, CDR2 SVGAGI (reference sequence). CDR3 sequence: CASSYSWDYEQYF. Here the CDR3 DNA reads TGTGCCAGCAGTTACTCATGGGACTACGAGCAGTACTTC.

This sequence joins TRBV5-1 and TRBJ2-7; tentative D call: TRBD1 (5 bases). The CDR3 is 14 residues long. Trimming left V 1 base short and J 2 bases short, with 10 bases between. Germline values: CDR1 SGHRS, CDR2 YFSETQ. CDR3 amino acids: CASSLSQDTYEQYF. In DNA form, the CDR3 reads TGCGCCAGCAGCTTGTCACAGGACACCTACGAGCAGTACTTC.

The chain recombines TRBV29-1 with TRBJ2-1; 7 bases line up with TRBD2. Unmatched junction bases numbered 0, after V lost 1 base and J lost 6 bases. CDR1 and CDR2 from the germline V gene are SQVTM and ANQGSEA. The CDR3 has 12 amino acids. In DNA, the CDR3 is TGCAGCGTTGAAGGGGGGGGCAATGAGCAGTTCTTC. This sequence encodes CSVEGGGNEQFF.

This clone is a singleton in its sample. The chain joins TRBV4-1 to TRBJ2-7, with TRBD2 identical over 8 bases. Per the germline V gene, CDR1 is MGHRA and CDR2 is YSYEKL. The CDR3 runs to 17 residues. The trim removed 5 bases at V and 6 bases at J, leaving 18 bases unmatched. CDR3 DNA sequence: TGCGCCAGCAGCTCACCCGGGACTAGGACCTTCGCGGGCGAGCAGTACTTC. Translating gives CASSSPGTRTFAGEQYF.

This chain connects TRBV6-5 to TRBJ1-2, with a tentative D call TRBD1 (6 bases). Germline assignment: CDR1 MNHEY and CDR2 SVGAGI. The CDR3 sequence is 11 residues long. The V end was cut by 7 bases, the J end by 7 bases, with 10 bases between. The CDR3, as DNA: TGTGCCAGCACCGACAGGACTGGCTACACCTTC. This gives the protein CASTDRTGYTF.

The chain carries TRBV28 and TRBJ2-5; 9 bases match TRBD2. Germline-derived CDR1 and CDR2 are MDHEN and SYDVKM. V lost 2 bases and J lost 3; bases outside the gene matches: 4. This CDR3 has 15 amino acids. The CDR3 region is CASSLRLADEETQYF. CDR3 DNA: TGTGCCAGCAGTTTACGACTAGCGGACGAAGAGACCCAGTACTTC. The full variable domain, its missing parts supplied by reference TRBV28 and TRBJ2-5, is DVKVTQSSRYLVKRTGEKVFLECVQDMDHENMFWYRQDPGLGLRLIYFSYDVKMKEKGDIPEGYSVSREKKERFSLILESASTNQTSMYLCASSLRLADEETQYFGPGTRLLVL.

The V and J genes are TRBV19 and TRBJ2-2, with 12 positions matching TRBD2. The CDR3 length is 19 residues. Unmatched junction bases numbered 13, after V lost 7 bases and J lost 1 base. CDR1 and CDR2 (germline): LNHDA, SQIVND (reference sequence). The CDR3 DNA reads TGTGCCAGTATCGCCGTGGCTAGCGGGGGGGGACTGAACACCGGGGAGCTGTTTTTT. This sequence encodes CASIAVASGGGLNTGELFF.